A selection of T cell receptor beta chains follows, all from one sample in a study of vaccination and CD4 T cells after COVID-19. Their target antigens are unknown. MiXCR was run by TCRdb on the PCR reads, yielding one entry per CDR3 protein. The sample records fewer than 25,000 distinct CDR3 sequences, 35% to 55% being singletons. Sequencing used CD4+ T cells from blood, cultured in vitro, obtained about 7 months after SARS-CoV-2 vaccination. Source of these receptors: a human donor who had recovered from COVID-19. The CDR3 runs from the conserved cysteine through the conserved F or W. Fields, in order: J gene, V gene, clone size, CDR3 length, D gene, CDR3 protein, CDR3 DNA. D genes are given only for firm matches. Expanded clones get a size class; other rows say once, few or many, or leave the size out.

>TRBJ2-3|TRBV5-6|NA|13|NA
CASSRSLTDTQYF
TGTGCCAGCAGCCGGTCGCTCACAGATACGCAGTATTTT
>TRBJ1-5|TRBV6-2/TRBV6-3|NA|13|NA
CASSYLQYQPQHF
TGTGCCAGCAGTTACCTACAATATCAGCCCCAGCATTTT
>TRBJ2-3|TRBV10-2|few|12|NA
CASSSSVDTQYF
TGCGCCAGCAGTTCTAGCGTGGATACGCAGTATTTT
>TRBJ1-1|TRBV7-9|NA|15|TRBD1
CASSLGDRANTEAFF
TGTGCCAGCAGCTTAGGGGACAGGGCAAACACTGAAGCTTTCTTT
>TRBJ2-7|TRBV29-1|once|13|NA
CSVAGRTPYEQYF
TGCAGCGTTGCAGGGCGCACCCCCTACGAGCAGTACTTC
>TRBJ2-3|TRBV7-6|NA|14|NA
CASSPYRGTDTQYF
TGTGCCAGCAGCCCGTATAGGGGTACAGATACGCAGTATTTT
>TRBJ1-2|TRBV6-1|few|12|NA
CASSKGGSGYTF
TGTGCCAGCTCAAAAGGGGGGTCTGGCTACACCTTC
>TRBJ2-3|TRBV20-1|few|15|TRBD1
CSASTGQGSTDTQYF
TGCAGTGCAAGCACTGGACAGGGGAGCACAGATACGCAGTATTTT
>TRBJ1-2|TRBV20-1|NA|15|NA
CSATGTAASNYGYTF
TGCAGTGCCACCGGGACCGCGGCTTCTAACTATGGCTACACCTTC
>TRBJ2-2|TRBV20-1|NA|12|NA
CSAERVSGELFF
TGCAGTGCTGAAAGGGTATCCGGGGAGCTGTTTTTT
>TRBJ2-7|TRBV7-9|few|12|NA
CASSWGRVERYF
TGTGCCAGCAGCTGGGGGCGGGTAGAGAGATACTTC
>TRBJ2-5|TRBV28|few|13|TRBD2
CATSGGGLVTQYF
TGTGCCACCTCCGGCGGGGGGCTGGTGACCCAGTACTTC
>TRBJ2-7|TRBV10-3|NA|13|NA
CATVGHQTYEQYF
TGTGCCACCGTCGGGCACCAAACCTACGAGCAGTACTTC
>TRBJ2-3|TRBV28|medium-sized|12|NA
CATARGPDTEYF
TGTGCCACGGCCAGGGGCCCAGATACGGAGTATTTT
>TRBJ2-7|TRBV21-1|few|17|NA
CASSKEGFGGTYYEQYF
TGTGCCAGCAGCAAAGAGGGCTTTGGGGGCACCTATTACGAGCAGTACTTC
>TRBJ2-3|TRBV19|NA|14|TRBD2
CASSIGAGADTQYF
TGTGCCAGTAGTATCGGAGCGGGAGCAGATACGCAGTATTTT
>TRBJ1-6|TRBV19|NA|15|NA
CASSISRGASSPLHF
TGTGCCAGTAGTATAAGTCGGGGGGCGTCTTCACCCCTCCACTTT
>TRBJ2-1|TRBV7-3|few|15|TRBD1
CASSQDRGGHNEQFF
TGTGCCAGCAGCCAGGACAGGGGCGGACACAATGAGCAGTTCTTC
>TRBJ2-1|TRBV7-9|NA|17|TRBD2
CASSLRLAVSSYNEQFF
TGTGCCAGCAGCCTCCGACTAGCGGTGAGCTCCTACAATGAGCAGTTCTTC
>TRBJ2-1|TRBV6-4|NA|15|TRBD1
CASRRTGGAFDEQFF
TGTGCCAGCAGGAGGACAGGGGGCGCGTTTGATGAGCAGTTCTTC
>TRBJ1-6|TRBV6-8|NA|16|TRBD1
CASSYRTGSGNSPLHF
TGTGCCAGCAGTTACCGGACAGGGTCTGGCAATTCACCCCTCCACTTT
>TRBJ1-1|TRBV6-5|few|14|NA
CASSYSWTGREAFF
TGTGCCAGCAGTTACTCGTGGACCGGCCGAGAAGCTTTCTTT
>TRBJ2-5|TRBV28|NA|18|TRBD1
CASSFSFGTGLREETQYF
TGTGCCAGCAGTTTTTCGTTCGGGACAGGCCTAAGGGAGGAGACCCAGTACTTC
>TRBJ1-1|TRBV7-9|few|12|TRBD1
CASGQGGTEAFF
TGTGCCAGCGGACAGGGAGGAACTGAAGCTTTCTTT
>TRBJ1-2|TRBV24-1|NA|17|NA
CATSDSAGQTMGYGYTF
TGTGCCACCAGTGATTCGGCCGGACAGACGATGGGCTATGGCTACACCTTC
>TRBJ2-7|TRBV6-2/TRBV6-3|few|15|NA
CASRELAPWKDEQYF
TGTGCCAGCAGGGAACTAGCTCCTTGGAAGGACGAGCAGTACTTC
>TRBJ2-7|TRBV6-1|few|14|TRBD1
CASISGTGDYEQYF
TGTGCCAGCATCAGTGGGACAGGGGACTACGAGCAGTACTTC
>TRBJ2-1|TRBV6-1|NA|18|TRBD1
CASSETLLQGGTYNEQFF
TGTGCCAGCAGTGAAACACTATTACAGGGGGGCACCTACAATGAGCAGTTCTTC
>TRBJ2-7|TRBV6-1|NA|15|NA
CASRPPGRASYEQYF
TGTGCCAGCAGGCCTCCGGGACGGGCCTCCTACGAGCAGTACTTC
>TRBJ2-7|TRBV2|NA|11|NA
CASRVARVQYF
TGTGCCAGCAGGGTCGCTAGAGTGCAGTACTTC
>TRBJ2-7|TRBV20-1|NA|15|NA
CSARARYRRPYEQYF
TGCAGTGCTAGAGCTAGATATCGCCGACCCTACGAGCAGTACTTC
>TRBJ2-5|TRBV20-1|few|16|TRBD2
CSAIPFGAGVGETQYF
TGCAGTGCCATCCCCTTCGGAGCGGGAGTTGGGGAGACCCAGTACTTC
>TRBJ1-5|TRBV6-1|medium-sized|13|NA
CASLGHSNQPQHF
TGTGCCAGCCTGGGCCATAGCAATCAGCCCCAGCATTTT
>TRBJ1-1|TRBV19|NA|11|NA
CASAQGSEAFF
TGTGCCAGCGCACAGGGTTCGGAGGCTTTCTTT
>TRBJ1-2|TRBV19|NA|13|NA
CASSIARSHGYTF
TGTGCCAGTAGTATAGCCAGGTCCCATGGCTACACCTTC
>TRBJ1-5|TRBV20-1|medium-sized|16|NA
CSARRAGAGSNQPQHF
TGCAGTGCTAGAAGAGCAGGGGCGGGTAGCAATCAGCCCCAGCATTTT
>TRBJ2-5|TRBV20-1|NA|14|NA
CSAFPGLFGETQYF
TGCAGTGCGTTCCCGGGACTCTTTGGGGAGACCCAGTACTTC
>TRBJ2-1|TRBV20-1|NA|16|TRBD2
CSAVLLAGDRYNEQFF
TGCAGTGCAGTCTTACTAGCGGGAGATCGCTACAATGAGCAGTTCTTC
>TRBJ2-7|TRBV20-1|NA|14|NA
CSAPNRRRLYEQYF
TGCAGTGCTCCGAACCGGCGCAGACTCTACGAGCAGTACTTC